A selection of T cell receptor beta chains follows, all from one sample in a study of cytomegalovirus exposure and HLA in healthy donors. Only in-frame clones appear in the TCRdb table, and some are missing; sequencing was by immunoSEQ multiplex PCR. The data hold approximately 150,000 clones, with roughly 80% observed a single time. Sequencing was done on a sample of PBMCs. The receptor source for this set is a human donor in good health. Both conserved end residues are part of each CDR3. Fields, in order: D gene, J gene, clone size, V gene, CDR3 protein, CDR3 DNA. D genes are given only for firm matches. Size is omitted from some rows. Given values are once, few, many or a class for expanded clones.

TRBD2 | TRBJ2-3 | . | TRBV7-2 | CASSPGTSGYSTDTQYF | TGTGCCAGCAGCCCCGGGACTAGCGGATATAGCACAGATACGCAGTATTTT
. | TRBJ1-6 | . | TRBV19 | CASSIAKLYNSPLHF | TGTGCCAGTAGTATCGCCAAGCTCTATAATTCACCCCTCCACTTT
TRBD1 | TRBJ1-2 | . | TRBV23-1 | CASRQDRDRGHGYTF | TGCGCCAGCAGGCAGGACCGGGACAGGGGGCACGGCTACACCTTC
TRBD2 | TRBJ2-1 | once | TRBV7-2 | CASSLAAGVDNEQFF | TGTGCCAGCAGCTTGGCAGCGGGGGTGGACAATGAGCAGTTCTTC
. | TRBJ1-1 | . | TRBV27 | CASSPTRAPGYTEAFF | TGTGCCAGCAGCCCAACCCGGGCCCCGGGGTACACTGAAGCTTTCTTT
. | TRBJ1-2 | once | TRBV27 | CASRYRDSPVYGYTF | TGTGCCAGCAGATATCGCGACAGCCCAGTTTATGGCTACACCTTC
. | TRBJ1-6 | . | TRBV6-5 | CASSLQKGVNSPLHF | TGTGCCAGCAGCCTCCAGAAAGGGGTTAATTCACCCCTCCACTTT
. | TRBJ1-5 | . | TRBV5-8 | CASSFKTVGQPQHF | TGTGCCAGCAGCTTCAAGACAGTCGGTCAGCCCCAGCATTTT
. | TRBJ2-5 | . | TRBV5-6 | CASSARGSGETQYF | TGTGCCAGCAGCGCCAGGGGATCAGGCGAGACCCAGTACTTC
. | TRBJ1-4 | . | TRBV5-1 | CASSLDRANEKLFF | TGCGCCAGCAGCTTGGACAGGGCGAATGAAAAACTGTTTTTT
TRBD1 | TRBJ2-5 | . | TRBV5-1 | CASSSGTGGRGETQYF | TGCGCCAGCAGCTCCGGGACAGGGGGCAGGGGGGAGACCCAGTACTTC
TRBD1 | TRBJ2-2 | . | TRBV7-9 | CASTRPITGGGELFF | TGTGCCAGCACCCGTCCGATAACAGGGGGCGGGGAGCTGTTTTTT
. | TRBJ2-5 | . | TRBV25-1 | CASSELARQETQYF | TGTGCCAGCAGTGAATTGGCCCGCCAAGAGACCCAGTACTTC
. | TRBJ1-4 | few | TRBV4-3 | CASSQEEAGANEKLFF | TGCGCCAGCAGCCAAGAGGAGGCAGGCGCTAATGAAAAACTGTTTTTT
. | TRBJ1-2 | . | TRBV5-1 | CASSWSGQSDYGYTF | TGCGCCAGCAGCTGGTCGGGTCAGTCTGACTATGGCTACACCTTC
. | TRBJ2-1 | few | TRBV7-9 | CASSPPDSVAQFF | TGTGCCAGCAGCCCCCCTGACAGTGTGGCGCAGTTCTTC
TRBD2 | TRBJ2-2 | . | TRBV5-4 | CASSRLAGDTGELFF | TGTGCCAGCAGCCGCCTAGCGGGGGACACCGGGGAGCTGTTTTTT
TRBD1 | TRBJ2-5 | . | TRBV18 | CASSRVATGEPYQETQYF | TGTGCCAGCTCACGAGTAGCTACAGGGGAACCGTACCAAGAGACCCAGTACTTC
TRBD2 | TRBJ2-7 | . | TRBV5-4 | CASSWDYRPYEQYF | TGTGCCAGCAGCTGGGACTACCGGCCCTACGAGCAGTACTTC